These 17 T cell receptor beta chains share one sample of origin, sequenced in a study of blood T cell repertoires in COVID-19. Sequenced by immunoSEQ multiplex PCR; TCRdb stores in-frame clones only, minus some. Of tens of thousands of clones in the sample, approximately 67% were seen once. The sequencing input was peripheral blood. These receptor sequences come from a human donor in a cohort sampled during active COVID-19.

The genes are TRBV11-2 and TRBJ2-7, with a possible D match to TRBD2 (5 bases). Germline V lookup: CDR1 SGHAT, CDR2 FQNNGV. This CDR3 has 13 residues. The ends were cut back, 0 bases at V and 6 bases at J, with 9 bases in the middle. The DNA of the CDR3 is TGTGCCAGCAGCTTAGATTGGCGGGTCGAGCAGTACTTC. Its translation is CASSLDWRVEQYF. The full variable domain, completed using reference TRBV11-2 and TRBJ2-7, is EAGVAQSPRYKIIEKRQSVAFWCNPISGHATLYWYQQILGQGPKLLIQFQNNGVVDDSQLPKDRFSAERLKGVDSTLKIQPAKLEDSAVYLCASSLDWRVEQYFGPGTRLTVT.

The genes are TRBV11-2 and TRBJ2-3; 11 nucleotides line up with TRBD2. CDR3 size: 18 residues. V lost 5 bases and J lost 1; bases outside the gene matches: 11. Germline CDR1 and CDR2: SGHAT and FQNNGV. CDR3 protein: CASSPGRLAGGRTDTQYF. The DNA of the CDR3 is TGTGCCAGCAGCCCTGGGAGGCTAGCGGGGGGCCGCACAGATACGCAGTATTTT.

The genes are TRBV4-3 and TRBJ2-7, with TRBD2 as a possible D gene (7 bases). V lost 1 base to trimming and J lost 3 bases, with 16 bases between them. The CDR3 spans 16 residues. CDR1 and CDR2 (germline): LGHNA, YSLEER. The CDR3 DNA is TGCGCCAGCAGCCAAGGCGGGAGAGGGGGTAGCTACGAGCAGTACTTC. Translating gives CASSQGGRGGSYEQYF.

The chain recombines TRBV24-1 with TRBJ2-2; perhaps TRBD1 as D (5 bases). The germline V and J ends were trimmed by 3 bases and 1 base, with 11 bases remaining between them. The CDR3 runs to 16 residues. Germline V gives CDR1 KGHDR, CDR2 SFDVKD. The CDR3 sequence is CATSDQRTGNTGELFF. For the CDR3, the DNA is TGTGCCACCAGTGATCAAAGAACAGGGAACACCGGGGAGCTGTTTTTT.

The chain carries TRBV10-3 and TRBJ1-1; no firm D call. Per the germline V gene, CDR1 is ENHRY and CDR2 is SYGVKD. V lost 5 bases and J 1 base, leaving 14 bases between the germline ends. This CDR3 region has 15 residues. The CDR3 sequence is CAISQRGRENTEAFF. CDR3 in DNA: TGTGCCATCAGTCAACGAGGGAGGGAGAACACTGAAGCTTTCTTT.

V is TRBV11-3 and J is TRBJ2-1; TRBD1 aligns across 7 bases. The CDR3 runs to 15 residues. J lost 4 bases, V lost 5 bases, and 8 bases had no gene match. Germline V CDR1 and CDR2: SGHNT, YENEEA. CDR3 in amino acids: CASSITGESYNEQFF. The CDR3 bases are TGTGCCAGCAGCATTACAGGGGAATCATACAATGAGCAGTTCTTC.

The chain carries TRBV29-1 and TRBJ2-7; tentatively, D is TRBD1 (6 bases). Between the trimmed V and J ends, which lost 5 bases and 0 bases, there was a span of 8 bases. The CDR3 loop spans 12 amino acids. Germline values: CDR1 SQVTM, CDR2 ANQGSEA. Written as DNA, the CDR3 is TGCAGCGTTCGGACAGACTCCTACGAGCAGTACTTC. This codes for CSVRTDSYEQYF.

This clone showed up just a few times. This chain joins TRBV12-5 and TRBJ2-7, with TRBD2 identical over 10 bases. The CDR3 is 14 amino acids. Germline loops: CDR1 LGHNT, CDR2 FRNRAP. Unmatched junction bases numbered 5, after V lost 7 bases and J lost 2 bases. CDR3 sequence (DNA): TGTGCTAGTGCCCCAAGCGGGGGGGCCTACGAGCAGTACTTC. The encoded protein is CASAPSGGAYEQYF. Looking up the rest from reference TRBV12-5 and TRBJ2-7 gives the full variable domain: DARVTQTPRHKVTEMGQEVTMRCQPILGHNTVFWYRQTMMQGLELLAYFRNRAPLDDSGMPKDRFSAEMPDATLATLKIQPSEPRDSAVYFCASAPSGGAYEQYFGPGTRLTVT.

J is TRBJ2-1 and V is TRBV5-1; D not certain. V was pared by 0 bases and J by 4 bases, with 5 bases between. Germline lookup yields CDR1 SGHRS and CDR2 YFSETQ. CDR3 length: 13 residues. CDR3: CASSLGLYNEQFF. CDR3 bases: TGCGCCAGCAGCTTGGGACTTTACAATGAGCAGTTCTTC. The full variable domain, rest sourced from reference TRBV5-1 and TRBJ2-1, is KAGVTQTPRYLIKTRGQQVTLSCSPISGHRSVSWYQQTPGQGLQFLFEYFSETQRNKGNFPGRFSGRQFSNSRSEMNVSTLELGDSALYLCASSLGLYNEQFFGPGTRLTVL.

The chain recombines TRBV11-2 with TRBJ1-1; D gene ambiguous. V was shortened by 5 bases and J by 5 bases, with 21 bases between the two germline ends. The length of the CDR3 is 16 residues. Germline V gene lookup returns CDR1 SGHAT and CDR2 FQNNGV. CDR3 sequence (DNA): TGTGCCAGCAGCCCGAACTGGATGTCAGGAGGTACTGAAGCTTTCTTT. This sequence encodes CASSPNWMSGGTEAFF.

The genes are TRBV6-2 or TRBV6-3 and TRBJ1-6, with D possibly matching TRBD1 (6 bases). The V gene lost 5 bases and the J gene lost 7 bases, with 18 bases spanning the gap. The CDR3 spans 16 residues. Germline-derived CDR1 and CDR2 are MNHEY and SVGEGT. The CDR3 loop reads CASSPSRVRGNSPLHF. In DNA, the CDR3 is TGTGCCAGCAGTCCCTCCAGGGTGAGGGGGAATTCACCCCTCCACTTT.

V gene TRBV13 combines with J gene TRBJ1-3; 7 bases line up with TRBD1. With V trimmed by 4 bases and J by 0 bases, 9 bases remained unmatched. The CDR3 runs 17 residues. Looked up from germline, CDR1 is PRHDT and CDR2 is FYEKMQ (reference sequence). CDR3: CASSSSGGGPSGNTIYF. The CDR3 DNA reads TGTGCCAGCAGCTCCAGTGGAGGGGGCCCCTCTGGAAACACCATATATTTT.

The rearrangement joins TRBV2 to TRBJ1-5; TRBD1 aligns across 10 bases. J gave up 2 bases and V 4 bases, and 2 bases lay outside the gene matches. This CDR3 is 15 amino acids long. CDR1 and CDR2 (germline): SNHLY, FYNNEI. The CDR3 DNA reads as TGTGCCAGCAGTGGGACAGGGGGAGGCAATCAGCCCCAGCATTTT. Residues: CASSGTGGGNQPQHF. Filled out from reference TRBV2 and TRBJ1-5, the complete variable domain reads EPEVTQTPSHQVTQMGQEVILRCVPISNHLYFYWYRQILGQKVEFLVSFYNNEISEKSEIFDDQFSVERPDGSNFTLKIRSTKLEDSAMYFCASSGTGGGNQPQHFGDGTRLSIL.

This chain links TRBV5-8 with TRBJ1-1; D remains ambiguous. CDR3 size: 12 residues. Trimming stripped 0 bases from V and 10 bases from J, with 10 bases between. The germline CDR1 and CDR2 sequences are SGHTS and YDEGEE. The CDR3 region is CASSLARALAFF. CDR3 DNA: TGTGCCAGCAGCTTGGCGAGGGCACTAGCTTTCTTT.

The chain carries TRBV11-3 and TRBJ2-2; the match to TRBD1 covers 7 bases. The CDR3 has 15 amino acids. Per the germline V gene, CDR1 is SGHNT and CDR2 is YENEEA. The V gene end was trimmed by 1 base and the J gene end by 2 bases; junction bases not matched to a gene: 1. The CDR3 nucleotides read TGTGCCAGCAGCTTAGTAGGGGGCAACACCGGGGAGCTGTTTTTT. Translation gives CASSLVGGNTGELFF.

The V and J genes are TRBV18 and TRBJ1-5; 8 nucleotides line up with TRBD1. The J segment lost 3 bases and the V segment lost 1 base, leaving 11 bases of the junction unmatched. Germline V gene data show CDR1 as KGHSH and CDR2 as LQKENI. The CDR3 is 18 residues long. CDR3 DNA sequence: TGTGCCAGCTCACCACGGGGTACAACAGGGGGTCACAATCAGCCCCAGCATTTT. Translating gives CASSPRGTTGGHNQPQHF.

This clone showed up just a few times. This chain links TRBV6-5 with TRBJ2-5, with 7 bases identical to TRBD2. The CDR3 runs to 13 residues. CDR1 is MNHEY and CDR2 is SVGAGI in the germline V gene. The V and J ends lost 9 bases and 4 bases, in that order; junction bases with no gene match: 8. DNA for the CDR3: TGTGCCAGTCCGGGGGAGGGCGGAGAGACCCAGTACTTC. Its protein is CASPGEGGETQYF.